This TCR beta chain derives from a study of blood T cell repertoires in COVID-19. Whole-study context: Spain, Italy and the United States supplied samples that represented acute and convalescent COVID-19. T cells, B-cell-depleted T cells, or PBMCs supplied cDNA or gDNA.

Per the authors' pipeline: Estimated nucleated cell counts came from reference gene primer amplification. Clones were read by immunoSEQ multiplex PCR, and TCRdb kept only the in-frame ones, dropping some. V and J calls and clone size are copied from that table; D and trimming were computed from the DNA. This table has about 140,000 clones, less than 85% appearing once. Material: peripheral blood. This sequence originates from a human donor in a cohort sampled during active COVID-19.

CDR3 residues: CASSLVGSAGGNEQFF. CDR3 nucleotide sequence: TGTGCCAGCAGCTTAGTAGGTTCAGCGGGGGGGAATGAGCAGTTCTTC. The V gene is TRBV7-2, the J gene TRBJ2-1; 10 nucleotides match TRBD2. Germline loops: CDR1 SGHTA, CDR2 FQGNSA. Trimming took 1 base from V and 7 from J; bases not matched to a gene: 7. This CDR3 contains 16 residues.